This T cell receptor (beta chain) comes out of a study of CD8 T cells in Susac syndrome. The germline V and J ends were trimmed by 0 bases and 4 bases, with 10 bases remaining between them. CDR1 is DFQATT and CDR2 is SNEGSKA in the germline V gene (reference sequence). There are 14 residues in the CDR3. Reverse transcription used about 0.45 to 1 ug RNA and random hexamers. TCRdb re-derived calls from the immunoSEQ multiplex PCR reads in MiXCR, one entry per CDR3 protein. In the table there are approximately 150,000 distinct CDR3 sequences, roughly 94% of which are singletons. The source of this sequence is a human donor in good health. The sequenced sample was CD4+ T cells from PBMCs. This chain links TRBV20-1 with TRBJ1-3; D is uncertain. The CDR3 DNA sequence: TGCAGTGCTAGAGATCCCCTGGGAGGAAACACCATATATTTT. As protein: CSARDPLGGNTIYF.